The next 7 T cell receptor beta chains were all read from a single sample in a study of cytomegalovirus exposure and HLA in healthy donors. 13 Jbeta primers and 60 Vbeta primers were used for the PCR. Sequencing used immunoSEQ multiplex PCR; TCRdb keeps in-frame clones, though not all of them. The data contain about 200,000 clones, approximately 78% of them singletons. Sequenced material: PBMCs. Receptor source: a woman in her thirties or forties in good health and CMV-seronegative.

The chain joins TRBV7-9 to TRBJ2-1; TRBD1 aligns across 9 bases. The CDR3 extends over 15 amino acids. Germline CDR1 and CDR2: SEHNR and FQNEAQ (reference sequence). The junction had 7 bases not matched to a gene; V was cut back by 5 bases and J by 5 bases. DNA for the CDR3: TGTGCCAGCAGCCGTACACAGGGGGCGAACAATGAGCAGTTCTTC. Protein: CASSRTQGANNEQFF.

The chain couples TRBV7-9 to TRBJ1-1; no firm D call. From germline, CDR1 is SEHNR and CDR2 FQNEAQ (reference sequence). Trimming took off 2 bases at V and 0 bases at J, with 13 bases between the two ends. The CDR3 totals 16 residues. The DNA for the CDR3 is TGTGCCAGCAGCTTAATCATTTCGGACTTGAACACTGAAGCTTTCTTT. Residues: CASSLIISDLNTEAFF.

This clone occurred once. Other DNA sequences in this specimen translate into the identical CDR3. This chain connects TRBV27 to TRBJ2-7; D perhaps matches TRBD2 (6 bases). The CDR3 is 13 residues long. CDR1 MNHEY and CDR2 SMNVEV come from the germline V gene (reference sequence). Trimming removed 3 bases from V and 3 bases from J, with 9 bases in between. The CDR3 here is CASSLGGNYEQYF. In nucleotides, the CDR3 is TGTGCCAGCAGTTTGGGGGGTAACTACGAGCAGTACTTC.

The CDR3 is CASSFTTGVVGELFF. CDR3 bases: TGCGCCAGCAGCTTTACGACAGGGGTAGTCGGGGAGCTGTTTTTT. This chain uses TRBV5-1 with TRBJ2-2; 8 nucleotides agree with TRBD1. Per the germline V gene, CDR1 is SGHRS and CDR2 is YFSETQ. The ends lost 2 bases at V and 7 bases at J; junction bases unmatched: 7. The CDR3 loop spans 15 amino acids.

This clone has just a few counts. The gene calls are TRBV19 and TRBJ2-1; TRBD2 matches at 9 bases. Looked up from germline, CDR1 is LNHDA and CDR2 is SQIVND (reference sequence). V lost 4 bases and J lost 7; bases outside the gene matches: 8. CDR3 length: 15 amino acids. CDR3: CASSKPRLAENEQFF. The CDR3 coding sequence is TGTGCCAGTAGTAAGCCCCGACTAGCGGAGAATGAGCAGTTCTTC.

To note about this clone: The junction shows a germline mismatch at one end, possibly a read error. In DNA form, the CDR3 reads TGTGCCAGCAGAGAAGAAGGGACACAGGGTACTAATCAGCCCCAGCATTTT. Translated: CASREEGTQGTNQPQHF. V and J are TRBV2 and TRBJ1-5, with a weak D call TRBD1 (6 bases). This CDR3 contains 17 residues. Germline V gene data show CDR1 as SNHLY and CDR2 as FYNNEI.

This clone has a single count. The chain links TRBV18 to TRBJ1-1, with TRBD1 as a possible D gene (5 bases). The CDR3 extends over 15 amino acids. V lost 2 bases, J lost 3 bases, and 13 bases lay in between. Germline V gives CDR1 KGHSH, CDR2 LQKENI. CDR3 residues: CASSPIVAGYTEAFF. The CDR3 DNA sequence: TGTGCCAGCTCACCAATCGTGGCAGGGTACACTGAAGCTTTCTTT.